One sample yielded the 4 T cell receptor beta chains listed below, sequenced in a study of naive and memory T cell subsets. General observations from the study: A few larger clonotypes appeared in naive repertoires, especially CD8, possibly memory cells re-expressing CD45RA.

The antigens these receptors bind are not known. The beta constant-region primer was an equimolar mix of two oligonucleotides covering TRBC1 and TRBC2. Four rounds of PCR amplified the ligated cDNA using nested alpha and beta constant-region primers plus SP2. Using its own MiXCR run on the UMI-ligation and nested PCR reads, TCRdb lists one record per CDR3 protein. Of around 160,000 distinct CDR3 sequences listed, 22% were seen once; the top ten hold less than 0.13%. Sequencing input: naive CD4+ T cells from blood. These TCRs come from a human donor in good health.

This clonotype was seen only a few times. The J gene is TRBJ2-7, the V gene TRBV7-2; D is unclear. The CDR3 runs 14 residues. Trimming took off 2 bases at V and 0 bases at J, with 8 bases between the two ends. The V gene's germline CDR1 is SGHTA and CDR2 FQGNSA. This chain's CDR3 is CASSLYIGSYEQYF. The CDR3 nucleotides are TGTGCCAGCAGCTTATATATCGGCTCCTACGAGCAGTACTTC.

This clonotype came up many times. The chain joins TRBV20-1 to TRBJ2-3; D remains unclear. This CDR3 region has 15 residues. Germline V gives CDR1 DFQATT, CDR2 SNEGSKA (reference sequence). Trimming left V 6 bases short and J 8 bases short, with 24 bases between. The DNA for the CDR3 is TGCAGTGCCGCCCCGACCGTACCCTACCCGGGTACGCAGTATTTT. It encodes CSAAPTVPYPGTQYF.

CDR3 amino acids: CASSPAGFDQPQHF. CDR3 nucleotide sequence: TGTGCCAGCTCACCGGCAGGTTTCGATCAGCCCCAGCATTTT. The chain employs TRBV18 and TRBJ1-5; no firm D call. The V gene lost 3 bases and the J gene lost 5 bases, with 11 bases spanning the gap. Germline CDR1 is KGHSH and CDR2 is LQKENI. This CDR3 comprises 14 residues. Full variable domain (outside the CDR3, taken from reference TRBV18 and TRBJ1-5): NAGVMQNPRHLVRRRGQEARLRCSPMKGHSHVYWYRQLPEEGLKFMVYLQKENIIDESGMPKERFSAEFPKEGPSILRIQQVVRGDSAAYFCASSPAGFDQPQHFGDGTRLSIL.

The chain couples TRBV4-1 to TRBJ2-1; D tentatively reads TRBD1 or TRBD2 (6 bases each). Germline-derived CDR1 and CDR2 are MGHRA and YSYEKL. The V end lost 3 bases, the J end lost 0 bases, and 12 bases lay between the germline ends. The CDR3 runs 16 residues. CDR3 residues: CASSHERGASYNEQFF. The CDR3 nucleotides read TGCGCCAGCAGCCATGAAAGGGGGGCCTCCTACAATGAGCAGTTCTTC.